This TCR beta chain was sequenced during a study of blood T cell repertoires in COVID-19 (TCRdb year 2020). The study in broad terms: The collaborator samples originated in the United States, Italy and Spain and spanned the acute and convalescent phases of COVID-19. The prospective study material was composed of cDNA or gDNA derived from T cells, B-cell-depleted T cells, or PBMCs. Deeply sampled blood TCRbeta repertoires from subjects exposed to, actively infected with, or recovered from COVID-19 were included in the dataset. A freely available public database, intended as a resource for researchers studying the immune response to SARS-CoV-2, is where the repertoires were released. The samples were drawn from two sources: the first 160 participants of the ongoing ImmuneRACE study, and fewer than 1,500 subjects contributed by 6 global collaborators. Nearly every sample came with metadata listing a de-identified subject ID, COVID-19 status, age in years and sex. Where HLA class I and class II types were available, the types were taken from metadata supplied by the sample provider, not from assay-based typing.

TCRbeta CDR3 regions were amplified from genomic DNA using the immunoSEQ Assay, a bias-controlled multiplex PCR. The authors' analysis ran thus. Nucleated cell counts per sample were estimated from amplification of reference gene primers within the assay. To quantify the absolute abundance of each unique TCRbeta CDR3 rearrangement, sequence reads were collapsed and filtered. For each sample, productive Simpson clonality was calculated as the square root of Simpson's diversity index across productive rearrangements. Here the immuneACCESS table is served through TCRdb, limited to in-frame sequences with V and J called. Missing clones are a known gap in these copies; in checked studies unresolved V genes cover under half, and the rest lacks a known reason. V, J and clone size are those of that table, while D and trimming were read from the DNA. The sample contains 200,000 to 300,000 clones, roughly 83% of them found a single time. Over 2% of the sample belongs to the ten largest clones.

Overall study outcomes, separate from this receptor: How much clinical and demographic metadata was included differed by source and by participant, and the metadata was provided uncurated.

CDR1 and CDR2 are drawn from the germline V gene (reference sequence): LNHNV, YYDKDF. The germline V and J ends show losses of 4 bases and 15 bases respectively, and no gene match explains 14 bases of the junction. The CDR3 holds 15 amino acids from the cysteine to the phenylalanine. Only the CDR3 DNA stays, 45 bases, in frame from base 1. As to this clone: Its antigen specificity is not known. Nothing much larger sits one base from this clone, and base qualities are not available.

Enrolling through a virtual design, the prospective study's participants ranged in age from roughly 18 to 89 years and lived across approximately 25 United States geographic areas. To assign participants to cohorts, the prospective study relied on clinical history that participants themselves reported in a screening survey and a study questionnaire. Recovered participants in ImmuneRACE Cohort 3 were defined by two consecutive negative NP/OP PCR tests, clearance by a healthcare professional, or resolution of symptoms. In the prospective study, mobile phlebotomists collected whole blood, serum and a nasopharyngeal or oropharyngeal swab from each participant. Prospective study participants could optionally give additional blood draws and questionnaires over an approximately two-month period. Before DNA extraction, prospective study blood samples were shipped either frozen or at room temperature.

The rearranged segments are TRBV15 and TRBJ1-4; 10 middle bases align to TRBD1. The source material was PBMCs or T cells enriched from blood (not recorded which). The clonotype originates from a woman between 45 and 60 years old who had recovered from COVID-19. CDR3 sequence: CATSIIRQGANSMFF. The sequenced DNA is TGTGCCACCAGCATAATCCGACAGGGGGCTAACAGTATGTTTTTT.